Given below is one T cell receptor beta chain in context. This clone appeared a few times. Its antigen specificity is not known. No quality values exist for individual bases; no much larger clone is one base distant. Each collaborating institution followed its own protocols to collect whole blood in K2EDTA tubes. For TCRbeta analysis, collaborators shipped samples in one of three forms: frozen whole blood, isolated PBMCs, or DNA extracted from either of those sample types. These data are taken from a study of blood T cell repertoires in COVID-19 (dated by TCRdb to between 2020 and 2021). Broadly, across the study: Samples from collaborators originated in the United States, Italy and Spain and spanned both the acute and convalescent phases of COVID-19. The prospective study material was composed of cDNA or gDNA derived from T cells, B-cell-depleted T cells, or PBMCs. The dataset comprised deeply sampled blood TCRbeta repertoires from subjects exposed to, actively infected with, or recovered from COVID-19. The repertoires were released in a freely available public database intended as a resource for research on the immune response to SARS-CoV-2. The samples were drawn from two sources: the first 160 participants of the ongoing ImmuneRACE study, and 950 to 1,500 subjects contributed by 6 global collaborators. Nearly every sample came with metadata listing a de-identified subject ID, COVID-19 status, age in years and sex. Where available, HLA class I and class II types were taken from metadata supplied by the sample provider and were not determined by assay-based typing.

TCRbeta CDR3 regions were amplified from genomic DNA by means of the immunoSEQ Assay, a bias-controlled multiplex PCR. The authors' analysis ran thus. The number of nucleated cells in each sample was estimated by amplification of reference gene primers within the assay. Sequence reads were collapsed and filtered to measure the absolute abundance of every unique TCRbeta CDR3 rearrangement. For each sample, productive Simpson clonality was calculated by taking the square root of Simpson's diversity index across productive rearrangements. TCRdb took over this immuneACCESS table, retaining in-frame rearrangements with V and J assigned. Such tables are incomplete; in checked studies, under half of the missing clones stem from an unresolved V gene, and the remainder is unexplained. That table furnishes V, J and clone size, whereas the DNA furnished D and trimming. The sample table lists about 75,000 clones, about 88% of them with a count of one. The ten largest clonotypes hold 15% to 20% of the sample.

Study-wide conclusions, independent of this receptor: How much clinical and demographic metadata was included differed by source and by participant, and the metadata was provided uncurated.

Sequences were obtained from peripheral blood. The receptor was isolated from a human donor in a cohort sampled during active COVID-19.

Read as DNA, the sequence is TGTGCCAGCAGTGCAGGGTTGAGTAGCAATCAGCCCCAGCATTTT. It specifies CASSAGLSSNQPQHF. This receptor chain uses TRBV2 and TRBJ1-5, and perhaps TRBD1 as D gene, on 5 matching bases. Reading the germline V gene gives CDR1 SNHLY and CDR2 FYNNEI. V is clipped by 4 bases and J by 0 bases, and the sequence between their germline boundaries is 10 bases long. Its CDR3 holds 15 amino acids, cysteine through phenylalanine. Only CDR3 DNA remains: 45 bases, in frame from the first base.